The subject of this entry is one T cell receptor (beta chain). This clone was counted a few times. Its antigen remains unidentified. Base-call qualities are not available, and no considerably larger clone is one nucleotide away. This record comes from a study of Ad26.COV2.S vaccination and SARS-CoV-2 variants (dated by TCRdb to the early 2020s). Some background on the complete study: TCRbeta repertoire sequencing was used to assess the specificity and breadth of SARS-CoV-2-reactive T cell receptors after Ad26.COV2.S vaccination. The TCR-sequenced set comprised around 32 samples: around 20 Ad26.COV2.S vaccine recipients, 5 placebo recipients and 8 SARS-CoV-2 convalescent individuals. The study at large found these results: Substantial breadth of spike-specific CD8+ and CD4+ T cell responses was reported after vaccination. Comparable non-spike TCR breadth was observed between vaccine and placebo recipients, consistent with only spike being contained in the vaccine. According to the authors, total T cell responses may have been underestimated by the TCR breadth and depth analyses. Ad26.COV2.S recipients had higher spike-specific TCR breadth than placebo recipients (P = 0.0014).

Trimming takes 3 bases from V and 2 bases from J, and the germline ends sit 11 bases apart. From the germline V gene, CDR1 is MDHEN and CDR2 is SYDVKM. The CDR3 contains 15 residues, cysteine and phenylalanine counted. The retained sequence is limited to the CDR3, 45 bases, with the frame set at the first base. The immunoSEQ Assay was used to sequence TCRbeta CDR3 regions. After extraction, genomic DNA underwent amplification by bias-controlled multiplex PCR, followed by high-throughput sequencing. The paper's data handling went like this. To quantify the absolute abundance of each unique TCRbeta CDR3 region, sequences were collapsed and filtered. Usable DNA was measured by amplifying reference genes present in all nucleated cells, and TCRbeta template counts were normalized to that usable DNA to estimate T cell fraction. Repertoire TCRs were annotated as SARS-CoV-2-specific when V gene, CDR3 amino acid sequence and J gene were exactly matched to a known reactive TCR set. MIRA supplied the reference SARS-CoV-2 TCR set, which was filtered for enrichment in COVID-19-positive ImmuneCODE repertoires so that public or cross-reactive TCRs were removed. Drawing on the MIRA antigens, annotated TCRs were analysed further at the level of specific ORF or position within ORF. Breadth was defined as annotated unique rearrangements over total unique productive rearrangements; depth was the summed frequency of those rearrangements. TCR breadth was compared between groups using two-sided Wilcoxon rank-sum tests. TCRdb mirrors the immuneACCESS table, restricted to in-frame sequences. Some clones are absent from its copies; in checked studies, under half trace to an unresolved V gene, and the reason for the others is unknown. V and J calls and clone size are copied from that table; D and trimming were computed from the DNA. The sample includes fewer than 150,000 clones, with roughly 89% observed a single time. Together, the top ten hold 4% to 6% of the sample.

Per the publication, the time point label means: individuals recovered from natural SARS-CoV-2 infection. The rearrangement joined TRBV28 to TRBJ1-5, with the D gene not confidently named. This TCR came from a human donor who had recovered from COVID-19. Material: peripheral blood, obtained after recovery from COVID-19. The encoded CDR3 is CASSFTGEGNQPQHF. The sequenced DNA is TGTGCCAGCAGTTTTACGGGAGAGGGCAATCAGCCCCAGCATTTT.